The TCR beta chain under discussion was sequenced for a study of T-cell memory formation after mild COVID-19. The study, taken as a whole, reports: Contracting clones from day 15 to 85 had balanced CD4/CD8; later expanders favoured CD4+.

This clonotype was seen ten or more times. The antigen remains undetermined. The CDR3 is 17 amino acids. Germline V gene sequence: CDR1 SEHNR, CDR2 FQNEAQ (reference sequence). J was trimmed by 7 bases and V by 3 bases; bases with no gene match: 12. Employing constant-segment primers, 5'RACE generated TCR alpha and TCR beta cDNA libraries bearing sample barcodes and UMIs. In TCRdb, the 5' RACE reads were re-called with MiXCR into one record per CDR3 protein. The sample contains 350,000 to 500,000 distinct CDR3 sequences, around 20% of which appear only once. This chain uses TRBV7-9 with TRBJ2-2, with 9 nucleotides matching TRBD1. The material sequenced was PBMCs or a T cell subset sorted from them (not recorded which). The source of this sequence is an adult woman who had mild COVID-19 (a few samples of this study predate the infection). Cell type and time point are not known. In nucleotides, the CDR3 is TGTGCCAGCAGCTTTCCCGGGACAGGGCTAAAGGACGGGGAGCTGTTTTTT. It encodes CASSFPGTGLKDGELFF.